Listed below are T cell receptor beta chains from one sample, sequenced in a study of human T cells and chemical hapten exposure. Each CDR3 protein is one row after TCRdb ran MiXCR on the RACE reads. Of over 100,000 distinct CDR3 sequences listed, around 11% are singletons. Sample: whole blood, taken in connection with sensitization to the hapten diphenylcyclopropenone (DPC). The receptors shown here come from a woman aged 50 to 65 with alopecia areata. Some clones in this sample may be carry-over from other donors' samples. Each CDR3 is given with its conserved first and last residue. The D gene is left open where the match is weak. Size tells how often a clone was seen (once, few, many) or the class of an expanded clone, and some rows leave it out.

J: TRBJ1-1
size: many
D: .
V: TRBV29-1
DNA: TGCAGCGTTGAAGACAGGGGAGGCACTGAAGCTTTCTTT
CDR3: CSVEDRGGTEAFF

J: TRBJ2-1
size: .
D: TRBD1
V: TRBV12-3/TRBV12-4
DNA: TGTGCCAGCAAAAGGGGACAGTCTGTCTGGAATGAGCAGTTCTTC
CDR3: CASKRGQSVWNEQFF

J: TRBJ2-7
size: many
D: TRBD1
V: TRBV6-6
DNA: TGTGCCAGCAGTTACGAGGATGTAGGACAGGGAGTAGGGGAGCAGTACTTC
CDR3: CASSYEDVGQGVGEQYF

J: TRBJ1-1
size: few
D: .
V: TRBV6-5
DNA: TGTGCCAGCAGTCAGCTCTCGGGGACTGAAGCTTTCTTT
CDR3: CASSQLSGTEAFF

J: TRBJ2-2
size: few
D: .
V: TRBV11-3
DNA: TGTGCCAGCAGTCCCGCAGGGGACACCGGGGAGCTGTTTTTT
CDR3: CASSPAGDTGELFF

J: TRBJ2-5
size: .
D: .
V: TRBV29-1
DNA: TGCAGCGTTACCTACCTGGGGCGGGGAGAGACCCAGTACTTC
CDR3: CSVTYLGRGETQYF

J: TRBJ2-4
size: .
D: .
V: TRBV11-3
DNA: TGTGCCAGCAGCGGACCGGGGAGCATTCAGTACTTC
CDR3: CASSGPGSIQYF

J: TRBJ1-5
size: .
D: .
V: TRBV15
DNA: TGTGCCACCAGCAGAGGATTGAGCAATCAGCCCCAGCATTTT
CDR3: CATSRGLSNQPQHF

J: TRBJ1-1
size: once
D: .
V: TRBV29-1
DNA: TGCAGCGTTGCGTCAGTTACTGAAGCTTTCTTT
CDR3: CSVASVTEAFF

J: TRBJ2-7
size: .
D: TRBD2
V: TRBV10-3
DNA: TGTGCCATCCTATCGAGGCTAGCGGGAGGCGACGAGCAGTACTTC
CDR3: CAILSRLAGGDEQYF

J: TRBJ2-3
size: .
D: .
V: TRBV2
DNA: TGTGCCAGCAGCGCGACCGGAAGCACAGATACGCAGTATTTT
CDR3: CASSATGSTDTQYF

J: TRBJ2-7
size: .
D: .
V: TRBV5-5
DNA: TGTGCCAGCAGCTCCTTCAGGGGTCGGGGGGAGCAGTACTTC
CDR3: CASSSFRGRGEQYF

J: TRBJ2-5
size: .
D: .
V: TRBV29-1
DNA: TGCAGCGCACAGGGTCCCGCAGAGACCCAGTACTTC
CDR3: CSAQGPAETQYF

J: TRBJ2-7
size: .
D: .
V: TRBV4-1
DNA: TGCGCCAGCAGCCAATTGCTCAAGTACGAGCAGTACTTC
CDR3: CASSQLLKYEQYF

J: TRBJ2-1
size: many
D: .
V: TRBV6-6
DNA: TGTGCCAGCAGTCCCGGACCCGAGCAGTTCTTC
CDR3: CASSPGPEQFF

J: TRBJ2-3
size: few
D: TRBD2
V: TRBV12-3/TRBV12-4
DNA: TGTGCCAGCAGTTTAGGGCGACTAGCGGGAATAAGCACAGATACGCAGTATTTT
CDR3: CASSLGRLAGISTDTQYF

J: TRBJ2-1
size: .
D: .
V: TRBV15
DNA: TGTGCCACCAGCAGAGCCGGGGGATACTACAATGAGCAGTTCTTC
CDR3: CATSRAGGYYNEQFF

J: TRBJ2-5
size: few
D: TRBD2
V: TRBV20-1
DNA: TGCAGTGCTAGGAACCCGGGACTAGAGGGTACGCGAGAGACCCAGTACTTC
CDR3: CSARNPGLEGTRETQYF

J: TRBJ1-1
size: .
D: TRBD1
V: TRBV6-6
DNA: TGTGCCAGCAGTGAGACACAGGGGCCGGGCGCTGAAGCTTTCTTT
CDR3: CASSETQGPGAEAFF

J: TRBJ2-1
size: .
D: TRBD2
V: TRBV20-1
DNA: TGCAGTGCTAGAGAGGGAGCGGGGGTCCCCCCGGAGCAGTTCTTC
CDR3: CSAREGAGVPPEQFF

J: TRBJ1-1
size: many
D: .
V: TRBV5-1
DNA: TGCGCCAGCAGCTCGGGGGCTGAAGCTTTCTTT
CDR3: CASSSGAEAFF

J: TRBJ1-3
size: few
D: .
V: TRBV5-1
DNA: TGCGCCAGCAGCCTGGGAGGCCCTACTGGAAACACCATATATTTT
CDR3: CASSLGGPTGNTIYF

J: TRBJ2-1
size: many
D: TRBD2
V: TRBV6-5
DNA: TGTGCCAGCAGTTACTCGGGACTAGCTGGCGAGCAGTTCTTC
CDR3: CASSYSGLAGEQFF

J: TRBJ2-2
size: many
D: .
V: TRBV5-4
DNA: TGTGCCAGCAGCTTGGGGACCCGCACCGGGGAGCTGTTTTTT
CDR3: CASSLGTRTGELFF

J: TRBJ2-2
size: .
D: .
V: TRBV28
DNA: TGTGCCAGCCTCTCCCCCGTGGCAGGAAGGACCGGGGAGCTGTTTTTT
CDR3: CASLSPVAGRTGELFF

J: TRBJ2-3
size: .
D: .
V: TRBV7-2
DNA: TGTGCCAGCAGCTTAGTATTACGTAGTAGCACAGATACGCAGTATTTT
CDR3: CASSLVLRSSTDTQYF

J: TRBJ2-7
size: many
D: .
V: TRBV5-5
DNA: TGTGCCAGCAGCTTGGCCCGGAGCTCCTACGAGCAGTACTTC
CDR3: CASSLARSSYEQYF

J: TRBJ2-3
size: .
D: TRBD2
V: TRBV2
DNA: TGTGCCACCCACGGGACTAGCGGGGTAGATACGCAGTATTTT
CDR3: CATHGTSGVDTQYF

J: TRBJ1-5
size: .
D: .
V: TRBV10-1
DNA: TGCGCCAGCAGTGAGTCGAAGGTCAATCAGCCCCAGCATTTT
CDR3: CASSESKVNQPQHF

J: TRBJ2-3
size: few
D: TRBD2
V: TRBV2
DNA: TGTGCCAGCAGCCTTAGCGGGAGTAGAGATACGCAGTATTTT
CDR3: CASSLSGSRDTQYF

J: TRBJ2-5
size: few
D: .
V: TRBV29-1
DNA: TGCAGCGTTGACCTCGAGACAGAAGAGACCCAGTACTTC
CDR3: CSVDLETEETQYF

J: TRBJ1-6
size: few
D: .
V: TRBV4-3
DNA: TGCGCCAGCAGCCAAGACACCGGTTCACCCCTCCACTTT
CDR3: CASSQDTGSPLHF

J: TRBJ1-3
size: .
D: TRBD1
V: TRBV9
DNA: TGTGCCAGCAGCGTCGATCAGGGGGCGCGGGGAAACACCATATATTTT
CDR3: CASSVDQGARGNTIYF

J: TRBJ2-4
size: few
D: .
V: TRBV7-4
DNA: TGTGCCAGCAGCCCAGCAGGAGGGCCTTCCAAAAACATTCAGTACTTC
CDR3: CASSPAGGPSKNIQYF

J: TRBJ2-1
size: many
D: TRBD2
V: TRBV20-1
DNA: TGCAGTGCTAGAGATCCCAGCGGGAGGGGGGATGAGCAGTTCTTC
CDR3: CSARDPSGRGDEQFF

J: TRBJ2-1
size: .
D: .
V: TRBV5-5
DNA: TGTGCCAGCAGCTTGGGGGTGGGGGGCCTAGGGAGCTACAATGAGCAGTTCTTC
CDR3: CASSLGVGGLGSYNEQFF

J: TRBJ2-1
size: few
D: TRBD1
V: TRBV6-2/TRBV6-3
DNA: TGTGCCAGCAGCCCCGGGACAGGGGGTTGGGATGAGCAGTTCTTC
CDR3: CASSPGTGGWDEQFF

J: TRBJ2-3
size: many
D: .
V: TRBV4-2
DNA: TGTGCCAGCAGCCAAGAGGGCATGGATACGCAGTATTTT
CDR3: CASSQEGMDTQYF

J: TRBJ2-7
size: many
D: TRBD1
V: TRBV3-1
DNA: TGTGCCAGCAGCCAAGGGGACAGGACCCCTTACGAGCAGTACTTC
CDR3: CASSQGDRTPYEQYF

J: TRBJ2-3
size: .
D: .
V: TRBV10-2
DNA: TGCGCCAGCAGGGTAGGACGGAGGACTCGATGCACAGATACGCAGTATTTT
CDR3: CASRVGRRTRCTDTQYF

J: TRBJ1-1
size: few
D: .
V: TRBV12-3/TRBV12-4
DNA: TGTGCCAGCAACAGGAACACTGAAGCTTTCTTT
CDR3: CASNRNTEAFF

J: TRBJ2-1
size: .
D: .
V: TRBV20-1
DNA: TGCAGTGCCCCGCCCCAGACTAGACGCCTCGACAATGAGCAGTTCTTC
CDR3: CSAPPQTRRLDNEQFF

J: TRBJ1-6
size: .
D: TRBD1
V: TRBV12-3/TRBV12-4
DNA: TGTGCCAGCAGTTCCGGACAGGGGGATAATTCACCCCTCCACTTT
CDR3: CASSSGQGDNSPLHF

J: TRBJ1-2
size: many
D: .
V: TRBV20-1
DNA: TGCAGTGCTAGAGAAAGGAGAGGGGCAAGCGATGGCTACACCTTC
CDR3: CSARERRGASDGYTF

J: TRBJ2-3
size: few
D: TRBD2
V: TRBV7-9
DNA: TGTGCCAGCAGCTTCTCCATCACCCCACTAGCGAGGACAGATACGCAGTATTTT
CDR3: CASSFSITPLARTDTQYF

J: TRBJ2-3
size: .
D: TRBD2
V: TRBV6-2/TRBV6-3
DNA: TGTGCCAGCAGTCCCCCGACGATACTAGCGGGAGTTGCAGATACGCAGTATTTT
CDR3: CASSPPTILAGVADTQYF

J: TRBJ2-1
size: many
D: TRBD2
V: TRBV7-2
DNA: TGTGCCAGCAGCTTAGTAGCGGGGGGATACAATGAGCAGTTCTTC
CDR3: CASSLVAGGYNEQFF

J: TRBJ2-2
size: few
D: TRBD1
V: TRBV12-3/TRBV12-4
DNA: TGTGCCAGCAGTCACTTATTGGGGACAGGGACGGAGACCGGGGAGCTGTTTTTT
CDR3: CASSHLLGTGTETGELFF

J: TRBJ2-1
size: .
D: TRBD2
V: TRBV30
DNA: TGTGCCTGGAGTGTAGGACTAGCGGGAGGACGTGGGCAGTTCTTC
CDR3: CAWSVGLAGGRGQFF